A selection of T cell receptor beta chains follows, all from one sample in a study of blood T cell repertoires in COVID-19. This table comes from immunoSEQ multiplex PCR, and its TCRdb copy is limited to in-frame clones, with some not included. The sample lists tens of thousands of clones; 65% to 85% were seen once. Sequencing was done on a sample of peripheral blood. All receptors come from a woman in her fifties or sixties with acute or convalescent COVID-19. CDR3s include the opening cysteine and the closing phenylalanine or tryptophan. A D gene is named only where the DNA matches it firmly. A clone size is listed for some rows: how often the clone was seen (once, few, many), or a class if it is expanded.

abundance	v_gene	j_gene	d_gene	CDR3aa	CDR3nt
once	TRBV5-4	TRBJ1-5	TRBD1	CASSLGTGGSGSNQPQHF	TGTGCCAGCAGCTTGGGGACAGGGGGCAGCGGTAGCAATCAGCCCCAGCATTTT
NA	TRBV7-8	TRBJ1-4	TRBD1	CASSLAEGQGRATNEKLFF	TGTGCCAGCAGCTTAGCGGAGGGACAGGGGAGAGCAACTAATGAAAAACTGTTTTTT
NA	TRBV15	TRBJ2-5	TRBD1	CATSREGTQGVQETQYF	TGTGCCACCAGCAGAGAGGGCACCCAGGGGGTCCAAGAGACCCAGTACTTC
many	TRBV2	TRBJ1-5	TRBD1	CASSEDRDNQPQHF	TGTGCCAGCAGTGAGGACAGGGACAATCAGCCCCAGCATTTT
NA	TRBV6-5	TRBJ1-3	NA	CASREDGEVGNTIYF	TGTGCCAGCAGGGAGGACGGCGAGGTTGGAAACACCATATATTTT
NA	TRBV4-2	TRBJ2-3	TRBD2	CASSQGLAGNTDTQYF	TGTGCCAGCAGCCAAGGACTAGCGGGGAACACAGATACGCAGTATTTT
NA	TRBV24-1	TRBJ1-2	NA	CATSDPSTGTGYGYTF	TGTGCCACCAGTGACCCCTCGACCGGAACGGGTTATGGCTACACCTTC
once	TRBV6-6	TRBJ2-7	TRBD2	CASRIGLAGAYEQYF	TGTGCCAGCAGGATTGGACTAGCGGGGGCCTACGAGCAGTACTTC
NA	TRBV6-4	TRBJ2-1	TRBD2	CASFGLAIYNEQFF	TGTGCCAGCTTTGGACTAGCGATCTACAATGAGCAGTTCTTC
NA	TRBV5-1	TRBJ2-1	TRBD1	CASSLVGDSYNEQFF	TGCGCCAGCAGCTTGGTGGGGGACAGCTACAATGAGCAGTTCTTC
NA	TRBV6-2/TRBV6-3	TRBJ1-2	NA	CASSFSSGYTF	TGTGCCAGCAGTTTTTCAAGCGGCTACACCTTC
NA	TRBV7-2	TRBJ2-1	NA	CASSLGGLEDYNEQFF	TGTGCCAGCAGCTTAGGGGGCCTCGAGGACTACAATGAGCAGTTCTTC
NA	TRBV6-5	TRBJ1-2	TRBD1	CASSYGQGAGGYTF	TGTGCCAGCAGTTACGGTCAGGGGGCTGGTGGCTACACCTTC
once	TRBV5-5	TRBJ1-3	NA	CASSLAVVHSGNTIYF	TGTGCCAGCAGCTTGGCGGTAGTTCACTCTGGAAACACCATATATTTT
few	TRBV5-1	TRBJ2-7	NA	CASSRIPGGYEQYF	TGCGCCAGCAGCCGCATCCCAGGGGGGTACGAGCAGTACTTC
few	TRBV29-1	TRBJ2-7	TRBD1	CSAARTGTPEQYF	TGCAGCGCCGCAAGGACAGGGACCCCCGAGCAGTACTTC
NA	TRBV27	TRBJ1-1	NA	CASSTPEGRNTEAFF	TGTGCCAGCAGTACCCCGGAGGGGCGGAACACTGAAGCTTTCTTT
NA	TRBV7-9	TRBJ1-1	NA	CASSLRATEAFF	TGTGCCAGCAGCTTGAGGGCAACTGAAGCTTTCTTT
NA	TRBV5-1	TRBJ2-7	NA	CASSLQVTTYEQYF	TGCGCCAGCAGCTTGCAGGTGACCACCTACGAGCAGTACTTC
NA	TRBV5-4	TRBJ1-2	NA	CASSLGGSYTTGNTF	TGTGCCAGCAGCTTGGGAGGTTCATACACTACGGGGAACACCTTC
NA	TRBV5-1	TRBJ2-3	NA	CASSSSEASDTQYF	TGCGCCAGCAGCTCGAGCGAGGCGTCAGATACGCAGTATTTT
few	TRBV10-2	TRBJ2-7	TRBD2	CASYTSGGSYEQYF	TGCGCCAGTTATACTAGCGGGGGGTCCTACGAGCAGTACTTC
NA	TRBV21-1	TRBJ2-7	NA	CASSKASYEQYF	TGTGCCAGCAGCAAAGCTAGTTACGAGCAGTACTTC
NA	TRBV3-1/TRBV3-2	TRBJ1-5	NA	CASSQGWGSHQPQHF	TGTGCCAGCAGCCAAGGGTGGGGCTCCCATCAGCCCCAGCATTTT
few	TRBV6-6	TRBJ1-3	TRBD1	CASSVGQASIYF	TGTGCCAGCAGTGTCGGACAGGCATCCATATATTTT
NA	TRBV30	TRBJ1-4	NA	CAWHLPGRGEKLFF	TGTGCCTGGCACCTCCCAGGGAGGGGAGAAAAACTGTTTTTT
few	TRBV7-2	TRBJ2-1	TRBD1	CASSRSGTGTYNEQFF	TGTGCCAGCAGTAGGAGCGGGACAGGGACCTACAATGAGCAGTTCTTC
NA	TRBV11-2	TRBJ2-4	NA	CASSLAVAKNIQYF	TGTGCCAGCAGCTTGGCGGTAGCCAAAAACATTCAGTACTTC
NA	TRBV19	TRBJ2-1	TRBD1	CASSLRQGWNEQFF	TGTGCCAGTAGTCTACGACAGGGGTGGAATGAGCAGTTCTTC
NA	TRBV19	TRBJ1-1	TRBD1	CASRPHRGLGTEAFF	TGTGCCAGTAGACCCCACAGGGGGCTGGGCACTGAAGCTTTCTTT
NA	TRBV5-1	TRBJ2-7	NA	CASSLPTGSLSYEQYF	TGCGCCAGCAGCCTACCGACAGGTTCACTCTCCTACGAGCAGTACTTC
NA	TRBV5-4	TRBJ2-2	NA	CASSSGMDTGELFF	TGTGCCAGCAGCTCGGGGATGGACACCGGGGAGCTGTTTTTT
NA	TRBV5-6	TRBJ2-7	NA	CASSSGIQLGEQYF	TGTGCCAGCAGCTCAGGGATACAACTTGGCGAGCAGTACTTC
NA	TRBV27	TRBJ2-7	NA	CASSRVGQPSYEQYF	TGTGCCAGCAGCCGGGTCGGACAGCCCTCCTACGAGCAGTACTTC
NA	TRBV5-1	TRBJ1-1	NA	CASSFTGFNTEAFF	TGCGCCAGCAGCTTCACAGGGTTTAACACTGAAGCTTTCTTT
NA	TRBV2	TRBJ2-5	NA	CASSEDPYQETQYF	TGTGCCAGCAGTGAAGATCCGTACCAAGAGACCCAGTACTTC
NA	TRBV7-6	TRBJ2-7	NA	CASSLAGQDEQYF	TGTGCCAGCAGCTTAGCCGGCCAGGACGAGCAGTACTTC
NA	TRBV30	TRBJ2-3	NA	CASWRRSGDTQYF	TGTGCCTCCTGGCGCCGTAGCGGAGATACGCAGTATTTT
NA	TRBV7-2	TRBJ1-5	NA	CASSLHYSNQPQHF	TGTGCCAGCAGCTTACACTATAGCAATCAGCCCCAGCATTTT
NA	TRBV7-3	TRBJ2-3	NA	CASSPGLHTDTQYF	TGTGCCAGCAGCCCGGGACTTCACACAGATACGCAGTATTTT
NA	TRBV9	TRBJ2-7	NA	CASSVGAKAEQYF	TGTGCCAGCAGCGTAGGCGCGAAAGCCGAGCAGTACTTC
NA	TRBV6-4	TRBJ2-1	NA	CASSDSFNNEQFF	TGTGCCAGCAGTGACTCGTTCAACAATGAGCAGTTCTTC
NA	TRBV2	TRBJ2-5	NA	CASRAGPRQETQYF	TGTGCCAGCAGGGCAGGGCCTCGCCAAGAGACCCAGTACTTC
few	TRBV5-1	TRBJ1-2	NA	CASSLGPQEVPYGYTF	TGCGCCAGCAGCTTAGGACCGCAGGAGGTACCCTATGGCTACACCTTC
NA	TRBV2	TRBJ2-1	TRBD2	CASAQTLAGVSNEQFF	TGTGCCAGCGCCCAAACGCTAGCGGGAGTTTCCAATGAGCAGTTCTTC
NA	TRBV13	TRBJ2-7	NA	CASSLAGVPYEQYF	TGTGCCAGCAGCTTAGCCGGGGTCCCCTACGAGCAGTACTTC
NA	TRBV5-1	TRBJ1-5	NA	CASSLGGPASNQPQHF	TGCGCCAGCAGCTTGGGAGGGCCAGCATCCAATCAGCCCCAGCATTTT
NA	TRBV5-1	TRBJ1-4	TRBD1	CASSFDRGNEKLFF	TGCGCCAGCAGCTTCGACAGGGGGAATGAAAAACTGTTTTTT
few	TRBV30	TRBJ2-7	TRBD2	CAWSQRGSGGAREQYF	TGTGCCTGGAGTCAGAGAGGAAGCGGGGGGGCCCGGGAGCAGTACTTC
NA	TRBV6-5	TRBJ2-7	TRBD2	CASSYSREGSEQYF	TGTGCCAGCAGTTACTCGCGGGAGGGAAGTGAGCAGTACTTC
NA	TRBV5-1	TRBJ2-3	TRBD1	CASSLLLPPGQGRPDTQYF	TGCGCCAGCAGCTTACTCCTCCCTCCGGGACAGGGTAGGCCAGATACGCAGTATTTT
NA	TRBV7-9	TRBJ2-5	NA	CASSLVTGPQETQYF	TGTGCCAGCAGCTTAGTTACAGGGCCCCAAGAGACCCAGTACTTC
NA	TRBV11-3	TRBJ1-1	TRBD1	CASSLGDRGTEAFF	TGTGCCAGCAGCTTAGGGGACAGGGGCACTGAAGCTTTCTTT
NA	TRBV5-1	TRBJ2-7	TRBD1	CASSSGTGLEQYF	TGCGCCAGCAGTTCTGGGACAGGTCTCGAGCAGTACTTC
few	TRBV10-3	TRBJ1-1	NA	CAIMKEVNTEAFF	TGTGCCATCATGAAAGAGGTGAACACTGAAGCTTTCTTT
NA	TRBV24-1	TRBJ1-1	TRBD1	CATSDPRQGRKTEAFF	TGTGCCACCAGTGATCCCCGACAGGGGAGGAAGACTGAAGCTTTCTTT
NA	TRBV7-2	TRBJ2-2	TRBD2	CASSSLAGATGELFF	TGTGCCAGCAGCTCCTTAGCGGGGGCCACCGGGGAGCTGTTTTTT
NA	TRBV5-1	TRBJ1-2	NA	CASSSPGGEGNYGYTF	TGCGCCAGCAGCTCCCCCGGAGGGGAAGGAAACTATGGCTACACCTTC